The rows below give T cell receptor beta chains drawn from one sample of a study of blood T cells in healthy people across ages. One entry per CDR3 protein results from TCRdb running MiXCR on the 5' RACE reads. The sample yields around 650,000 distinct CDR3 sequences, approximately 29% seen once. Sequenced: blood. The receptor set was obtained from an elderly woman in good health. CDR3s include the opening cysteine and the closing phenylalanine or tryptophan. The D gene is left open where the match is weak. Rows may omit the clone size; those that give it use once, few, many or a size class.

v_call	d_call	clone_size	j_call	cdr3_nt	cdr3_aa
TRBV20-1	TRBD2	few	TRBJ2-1	TGCAGTGCTTCGGGAGGCTCCTACAATGAGCAGTTCTTC	CSASGGSYNEQFF
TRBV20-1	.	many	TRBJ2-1	TGCAGTGCTAGTCCAGAGTACTCCTACAATGAGCAGTTCTTC	CSASPEYSYNEQFF
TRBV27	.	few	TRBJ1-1	TGTGCCAGCAGTATATTGGGGGGGGGGGAAGCTTTCTTT	CASSILGGGEAFF
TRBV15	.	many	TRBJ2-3	TGTGCCACCAGCAGAGATGGCTTCTCGGATACGCAGTATTTT	CATSRDGFSDTQYF
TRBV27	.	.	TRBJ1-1	TGTGCCAGCAGTTTATCTCTGAGCACTGAAGCTTTCTTT	CASSLSLSTEAFF
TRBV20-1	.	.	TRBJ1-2	TGCAGTGCTAGTAAGGATGGCTACACCTTC	CSASKDGYTF
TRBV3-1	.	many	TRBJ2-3	TGTGCCAGCAGCCAAGAAAAGCGAACGCAGTATTTT	CASSQEKRTQYF
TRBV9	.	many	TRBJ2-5	TGTGCCAGCAGCGTAGGGGGGACTTTCCAAGAGACCCAGTACTTC	CASSVGGTFQETQYF
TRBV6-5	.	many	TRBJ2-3	TGTGCCAGCAGTTACTCGTGGCCCGAAGATACGCAGTATTTT	CASSYSWPEDTQYF
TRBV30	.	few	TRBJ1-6	TGTGCCCGCCAGGAACTCTCGGATTCACCCCTCCACTTT	CARQELSDSPLHF
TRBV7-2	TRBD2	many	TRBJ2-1	TGTGCCAGCTACCTCGGGGGGGCCTACAATGAGCAGTTCTTC	CASYLGGAYNEQFF
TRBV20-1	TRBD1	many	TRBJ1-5	TGCAGTGCTAGATCCTGGGGACAGGGGGTCTCGAGCAATCAGCCCCAGCATTTT	CSARSWGQGVSSNQPQHF
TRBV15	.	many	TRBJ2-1	TGTGCCACCACCCCAGGCCTACCCCTAGTGAGCTCCTACAATGAGCAGTTCTTC	CATTPGLPLVSSYNEQFF
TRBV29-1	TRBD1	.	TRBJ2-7	TGCAGCGTCCGGGACAGGGTCACCTACGAGCAGTACTTC	CSVRDRVTYEQYF
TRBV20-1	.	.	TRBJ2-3	TGCAGTGCTGGAGATCGGACTGTCGGGTCATTCACAGATACGCAGTATTTT	CSAGDRTVGSFTDTQYF
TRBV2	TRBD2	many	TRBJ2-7	TGTGCCAGCAGGGAAAGGCTAGCGGAAGCCTACGAGCAGTACTTC	CASRERLAEAYEQYF
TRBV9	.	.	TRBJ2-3	TGTGCCAGCAGCGGCTCGAGCGGGGGGACAGGGGATACGCAGTATTTT	CASSGSSGGTGDTQYF
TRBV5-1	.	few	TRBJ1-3	TGCGCCAGCAGCTTCGGACAGAGACTTGGAAACACCATATATTTT	CASSFGQRLGNTIYF
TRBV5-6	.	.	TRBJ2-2	TGTGCCAGCACTAACTGGGGGGGGCTCGGCGGGGAGCTGTTTTTT	CASTNWGGLGGELFF
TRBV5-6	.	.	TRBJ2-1	TGTGCCAGCGGCTCCACGGGGCCCTACGATGAGCAGTTCTTC	CASGSTGPYDEQFF
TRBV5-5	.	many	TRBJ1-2	TGTGCCAGCAGCTTGGGCAGGGGAAGCTATGGCTACACCTTC	CASSLGRGSYGYTF
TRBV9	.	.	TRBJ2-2	TGTGCCAGCAGCGGAAACACCGGGGAGCTGTTTTTT	CASSGNTGELFF
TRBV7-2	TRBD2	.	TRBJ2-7	TGTGCCAGCAGCCTAGCGGCAGGGTTCTACAATGAGCAGTACTTC	CASSLAAGFYNEQYF
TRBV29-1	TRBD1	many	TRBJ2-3	TGCAGCGTTCCGGGACAGGGTTTCTCAGATACGCAGTATTTT	CSVPGQGFSDTQYF
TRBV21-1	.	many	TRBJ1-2	TGTGCCAGCAGCAAAGATAAGGATAACGCCACCGGGGACTATGGCTACACCTTC	CASSKDKDNATGDYGYTF
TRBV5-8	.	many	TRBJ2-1	TGTGCCAGCAGCTTGATGGCAGGGGCCTCCTACAATGAGCAGTTCTTC	CASSLMAGASYNEQFF
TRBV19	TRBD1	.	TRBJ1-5	TGTGCCACTGACAGGGGTCTTGACAATCAGCCCCAGCATTTT	CATDRGLDNQPQHF
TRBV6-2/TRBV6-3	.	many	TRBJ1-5	TGTGCCAGCAGTCGGTTCGGGAACAATCAGCCCCAGCATTTT	CASSRFGNNQPQHF